The 7 T cell receptor beta chains below all came from one sample that was sequenced in a study of shared clonotypes between healthy human individuals. Only in-frame clones appear in the TCRdb table, and some are missing; sequencing was by immunoSEQ multiplex PCR. This table holds over 950,000 clones, 60% to 85% found once. The material sequenced was memory CD4+ T cells from PBMCs. The subset denotes: CD45RA-negative fraction. Source of these receptors: a man between 18 and 29 years old in good health. Some clones in this sample may be carry-over from other donors' samples.

The CDR3 coding sequence is TGTGCCAGCAGCTCGACAGGGGATGAGCAGTTCTTC. Translating gives CASSSTGDEQFF. The chain uses TRBV6-1 and TRBJ2-1; 8 bases align to TRBD1. This CDR3 comprises 12 residues. Germline trimming cut 6 bases from V and 8 bases from J; bases unmatched to any gene: 3. Germline V gives CDR1 MNHNS, CDR2 SASEGT.

The V call is TRBV4-2, the J call TRBJ2-1; D is ambiguous. Trimming stripped 1 base from V and 5 bases from J, with 9 bases between. Germline assignment: CDR1 LGHNA and CDR2 YNFKEQ. The CDR3 contains 14 residues. The CDR3 region is CASSQAGLNNEQFF. In nucleotides, the CDR3 is TGTGCCAGCAGCCAAGCGGGTCTGAACAATGAGCAGTTCTTC.

The chain carries TRBV7-2 and TRBJ2-5, with D perhaps TRBD2 (5 bases). Germline values: CDR1 SGHTA, CDR2 FQGNSA. Trimming removed 5 bases at V and 0 bases at J, with 16 bases between. This CDR3 is 16 amino acids long. The CDR3 is CASSRPGGQDQETQYF. The CDR3 DNA reads as TGTGCCAGCAGCCGCCCCGGCGGGCAGGACCAAGAGACCCAGTACTTC.

This clone was seen once. The CDR3, as DNA: TGTGCCAGCAGCTTAGGGACTAGCGTTACCACAGATACGCAGTATTTT. It codes for CASSLGTSVTTDTQYF. The rearrangement joins TRBV13 to TRBJ2-3; TRBD2 agrees at 8 bases. This CDR3 is 16 amino acids long. Germline lookup yields CDR1 PRHDT and CDR2 FYEKMQ (reference sequence). J lost 2 bases, V lost 0 bases, and 4 bases had no gene match.

This clone was counted many times. The chain combines TRBV7-9 with TRBJ1-1; a possible D gene is TRBD1 (6 bases). V was cut by 5 bases and J by 9 bases, with 16 bases left in between. Per germline, CDR1 SEHNR and CDR2 FQNEAQ (reference sequence). CDR3 length equals 13 residues. The CDR3 DNA follows: TGTGCCAGCAGCCCAGAGGACAGCAAGAAAGCTTTCTTT. It yields the protein CASSPEDSKKAFF. Combining the CDR3 with reference TRBV7-9 and TRBJ1-1 gives the whole variable domain DTGVSQNPRHKITKRGQNVTFRCDPISEHNRLYWYRQTLGQGPEFLTYFQNEAQLEKSRLLSDRFSAERPKGSFSTLEIQRTEQGDSAMYLCASSPEDSKKAFFGQGTRLTVV.

The chain is built from TRBV9 and TRBJ2-5; D tentatively fits TRBD1 or TRBD2 (6 bases each). The V end lost 2 bases, the J end lost 9 bases, and 17 bases lay between the germline ends. Germline V lookup: CDR1 SGDLS, CDR2 YYNGEE. The CDR3 loop spans 14 amino acids. The CDR3 DNA reads as TGTGCCAGCAGCGTGAGCAGGGGTTCGGGGGCCCAGTACTTC. It codes for CASSVSRGSGAQYF.

The chain is built from TRBV4-2 and TRBJ2-3; D is possibly TRBD2 (6 bases). Germline-derived CDR1 and CDR2 are LGHNA and YNFKEQ. Trimming removed 4 bases from V and 2 bases from J, with 16 bases in between. This CDR3 has 16 amino acids. CDR3 in amino acids: CASSPFGTSATDTQYF. Here the CDR3 DNA reads TGTGCCAGCAGCCCGTTCGGGACTTCAGCCACAGATACGCAGTATTTT.